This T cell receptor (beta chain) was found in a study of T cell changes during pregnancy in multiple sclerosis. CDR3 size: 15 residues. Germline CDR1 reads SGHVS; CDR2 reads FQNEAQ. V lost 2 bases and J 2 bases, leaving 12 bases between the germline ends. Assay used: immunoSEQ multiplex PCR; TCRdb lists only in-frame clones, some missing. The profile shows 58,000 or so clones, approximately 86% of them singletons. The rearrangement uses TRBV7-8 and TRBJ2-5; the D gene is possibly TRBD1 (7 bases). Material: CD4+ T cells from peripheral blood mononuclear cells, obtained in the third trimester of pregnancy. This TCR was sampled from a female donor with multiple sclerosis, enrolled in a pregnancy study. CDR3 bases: TGTGCCAGCAGCTTAATCGGGGGACAGCAAGAGACCCAGTACTTC. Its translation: CASSLIGGQQETQYF.